Each of the 26 T cell receptor beta chains below was sequenced from the same sample in a study of T-cell reconstitution after alpha-beta-depleted transplantation in children. This sample's TCRbeta library carried unique molecular identifier barcodes. From the PCR reads, TCRdb called clonotypes with MiXCR, one entry per CDR3 protein. Altogether about 1,000,000 distinct CDR3 sequences are present, under 30% being singletons, with the ten largest covering about 28%. The sequencing here drew on PBMCs, mostly from graft donor cells, taken 360 days after TCRalphabeta/CD19-depleted stem cell transplant. The source of these receptors is a boy under three years old who had a stem cell transplant for SCID, so the T cells may come from the graft donor.

The chain's CDR3 is CSASQGFGTEAFF. CDR3 sequence (DNA): TGCAGTGCTTCCCAGGGTTTTGGAACTGAAGCTTTCTTT. V usage is TRBV20-1 and J usage is TRBJ1-1; possible D gene TRBD1, 5 bases. With 5 bases removed from V and 5 bases from J, the gap between germline ends came to 15 bases. The CDR3 sequence is 13 residues long. Looked up from germline, CDR1 is DFQATT and CDR2 is SNEGSKA (reference sequence).

This clonotype came up a few times. The chain combines TRBV25-1 with TRBJ2-7; TRBD1 might be the D (6 bases). The V end was cut by 1 base, the J end by 1 base, with 11 bases between. The germline CDR1 and CDR2 sequences are MGHDK and SYGVNS. This CDR3 has 15 amino acids. The CDR3 DNA reads TGTGCCAGCAGTGAATGGGGGCCCAAATCCTACGAGCAGTACTTC. Protein: CASSEWGPKSYEQYF.

The chain joins TRBV11-2 to TRBJ2-3; tentatively, D is TRBD2 (6 bases). This CDR3 spans 16 amino acids. Germline V gives CDR1 SGHAT, CDR2 FQNNGV. Trimming took off 2 bases at V and 0 bases at J, with 12 bases between the two ends. CDR3 DNA: TGTGCCAGCAGCTTAATCGTTGGGGGGAGCACAGATACGCAGTATTTT. Translated: CASSLIVGGSTDTQYF.

The V gene is TRBV6-2 or TRBV6-3, the J gene TRBJ2-7, with 7 bases fitting TRBD2. This CDR3 region has 11 residues. CDR1 is MNHEY and CDR2 is SVGEGT in the germline V gene. The J segment lost 10 bases and the V segment lost 5 bases, leaving 5 bases of the junction unmatched. The CDR3 sequence is CASSLGGNQYF. DNA of the CDR3: TGTGCCAGCAGTCTCGGGGGGAACCAGTACTTC.

The chain couples TRBV15 to TRBJ2-7; tentative D call: TRBD1 (5 bases). The CDR3 length is 17 residues. The ends were cut back, 0 bases at V and 0 bases at J, with 15 bases in the middle. Germline CDR1 reads LNHNV; CDR2 reads YYDKDF (reference sequence). CDR3 loop: CATSREQVPLSSYEQYF. CDR3 in DNA: TGTGCCACCAGCAGAGAACAGGTCCCACTAAGCTCCTACGAGCAGTACTTC.

The gene calls are TRBV29-1 and TRBJ2-2, with TRBD2 matching over 12 bases. Per germline, CDR1 SQVTM and CDR2 ANQGSEA. J lost 4 bases, V lost 0 bases, and 9 bases had no gene match. CDR3 length equals 18 residues. CDR3 sequence: CSVEDPQLAGGRTGELFF. The CDR3 DNA follows: TGCAGCGTTGAAGACCCTCAACTAGCGGGGGGTCGCACCGGGGAGCTGTTTTTT.

The chain joins TRBV11-2 to TRBJ1-3; D not resolved. V lost 1 base to trimming and J lost 4 bases, with 8 bases between them. This CDR3 comprises 14 residues. The germline gives CDR1 SGHAT, CDR2 FQNNGV. The CDR3: CASSLVGMGNTIYF. Written as DNA, the CDR3 is TGTGCCAGCAGCTTAGTAGGGATGGGAAACACCATATATTTT.

This clonotype was observed a few times. V gene TRBV9 combines with J gene TRBJ2-7; the D gene is possibly TRBD1 (6 bases). V dropped 2 bases and J dropped 2 bases, with 8 bases sitting between them. Germline V CDR1 and CDR2: SGDLS, YYNGEE. CDR3 length: 13 amino acids. The CDR3 reads CASSVWTAYEQYF. The CDR3 DNA reads as TGTGCCAGCAGCGTTTGGACAGCCTACGAGCAGTACTTC.

The chain is built from TRBV5-5 and TRBJ1-6, with a weak D call TRBD1 (5 bases). CDR3 length equals 15 residues. The germline V gene has CDR1 SGHKS and CDR2 YYEKEE (reference sequence). V was pared by 0 bases and J by 7 bases, with 11 bases between. This chain's CDR3 is CASSLEEGRNSPLHF. CDR3 nucleotide sequence: TGTGCCAGCAGCTTGGAAGAGGGGCGAAATTCACCCCTCCACTTT.

This clonotype has more than one count but fewer than ten. The chain uses TRBV20-1 and TRBJ1-2; TRBD1 might be the D (5 bases). The germline V gene encodes CDR1 DFQATT and CDR2 SNEGSKA (reference sequence). CDR3 length equals 14 residues. V lost 3 bases and J lost 4, with 15 bases in between. The CDR3 bases are TGCAGTGCTAGTGACGCAGGGTCTCCCTATGGCTACACCTTC. It is translated as CSASDAGSPYGYTF.

This clonotype turned up a few times. The genes are TRBV27 and TRBJ1-2; 7 positions match TRBD1. V lost 4 bases and J lost 4; bases outside the gene matches: 6. The CDR3 is 14 amino acids. Germline V gene sequence: CDR1 MNHEY, CDR2 SMNVEV (reference sequence). The CDR3 region has the DNA TGTGCCAGCAGTTCTCTCAGGGGGGGCTATGGCTACACCTTC. Translating it yields CASSSLRGGYGYTF.

This clonotype was counted a few times. V and J are TRBV6-1 and TRBJ2-5, with D maybe TRBD2 (5 bases). The ends were cut back, 4 bases at V and 5 bases at J, with 14 bases in the middle. The germline CDR1 and CDR2 sequences are MNHNS and SASEGT. CDR3 length: 14 residues. The CDR3 loop is CASSAYPWEETQYF. CDR3 coding DNA: TGTGCCAGCAGTGCCTACCCCTGGGAGGAGACCCAGTACTTC.

This clonotype was seen a few times. The chain employs TRBV3-1 and TRBJ1-2; no clear D. The CDR3 runs to 17 residues. The germline V gene encodes CDR1 LGHDT and CDR2 YNNKEL (reference sequence). Trimming took off 4 bases at V and 0 bases at J, with 18 bases between the two ends. CDR3 coding DNA: TGTGCCAGCAGCCCACTCCTCGGGGAGCCCGCTAACTATGGCTACACCTTC. Translated, it gives CASSPLLGEPANYGYTF.

This sequence joins TRBV20-1 and TRBJ2-7; D unclear. Germline CDR1 DFQATT, CDR2 SNEGSKA (reference sequence). Trimming cost V 6 bases and J 3 bases, with 15 bases left between them. The CDR3 loop spans 13 amino acids. This CDR3 reads CSAPGSWNYEQYF. The CDR3, as DNA: TGCAGTGCCCCGGGCTCCTGGAACTACGAGCAGTACTTC.

This clonotype has a handful of counts. V gene TRBV12-3 or TRBV12-4 combines with J gene TRBJ2-7, with 7 bases aligning to TRBD1. J gave up 5 bases and V 7 bases, and 14 bases lay outside the gene matches. There are 15 residues in the CDR3. The CDR3 DNA reads as TGTGCCAGCAATACTCCGGGACAGCCGGTTGACGAGCAGTACTTC. This gives the protein CASNTPGQPVDEQYF.

This clonotype was recorded a few times. The chain joins TRBV5-1 to TRBJ2-7; D might be TRBD2 (6 bases). Between the trimmed V and J ends, which lost 0 bases and 9 bases, there was a span of 25 bases. The germline gives CDR1 SGHRS, CDR2 YFSETQ. This CDR3 spans 17 amino acids. The CDR3 bases are TGCGCCAGCAGCTTGGGGTCGGGGGAGATGCGCTACGGCCGGCAGTACTTC. This encodes CASSLGSGEMRYGRQYF.

CDR3 DNA sequence: TGCAGCGTCCTTACGCGCGATTCCTACGAGCAGTACTTC. This gives the protein CSVLTRDSYEQYF. The gene calls are TRBV29-1 and TRBJ2-7; D ambiguous. Germline assignment: CDR1 SQVTM and CDR2 ANQGSEA. The V and J ends lost 6 bases and 1 base respectively, with 13 bases between them. CDR3 length: 13 amino acids.

The V and J genes are TRBV20-1 and TRBJ2-7, with TRBD2 matching over 7 bases. The CDR3 is 16 residues long. The germline gives CDR1 DFQATT, CDR2 SNEGSKA (reference sequence). The junction had 9 bases not matched to a gene; V was cut back by 1 base and J by 0 bases. CDR3 nucleotides: TGCAGTGCTAGAGGGGGGGAGGGCCTAGGCTCCTACGAGCAGTACTTC. Amino acid sequence: CSARGGEGLGSYEQYF.

This clonotype was seen more than once but under ten times. The chain employs TRBV5-1 and TRBJ1-1, with D tentatively TRBD1 (6 bases). Deletions cut 2 bases from V and 0 bases from J, with 14 bases between. The CDR3 loop spans 16 amino acids. The V gene's germline CDR1 is SGHRS and CDR2 YFSETQ. As DNA, the CDR3 is TGCGCCAGCAGCTTTCTCGTCGGGGGCCTGAACACTGAAGCTTTCTTT. Protein sequence: CASSFLVGGLNTEAFF. Full variable domain (missing parts from reference TRBV5-1 and TRBJ1-1): KAGVTQTPRYLIKTRGQQVTLSCSPISGHRSVSWYQQTPGQGLQFLFEYFSETQRNKGNFPGRFSGRQFSNSRSEMNVSTLELGDSALYLCASSFLVGGLNTEAFFGQGTRLTVV.

The chain couples TRBV24-1 to TRBJ2-7, with TRBD1 matching 7 bases. After removal of 4 bases from V and 7 bases from J, the junction contained 12 bases not matched to a gene. CDR3 length: 15 amino acids. Germline CDR1 and CDR2: KGHDR and SFDVKD. CDR3 in amino acids: CATSDPGQASGEQYF. CDR3 DNA sequence: TGTGCCACCAGTGACCCCGGACAGGCGTCAGGGGAGCAGTACTTC.

The chain combines TRBV4-1 with TRBJ2-1, with D possibly TRBD2 on 7 matching bases. The CDR3 length is 17 residues. Trimming stripped 0 bases from V and 1 base from J, with 13 bases between. CDR1 MGHRA and CDR2 YSYEKL come from the germline V gene. The CDR3 DNA is TGCGCCAGCAGCCAAGAGGGGGGGGCGGGGTCCTACAATGAGCAGTTCTTC. It translates to CASSQEGGAGSYNEQFF.

This clonotype was counted only a few times. The V and J genes are TRBV6-5 and TRBJ2-2, with a tentative D call TRBD2 (6 bases). The CDR3 consists of 17 residues. CDR1 MNHEY and CDR2 SVGAGI come from the germline V gene. The ends were cut back, 0 bases at V and 6 bases at J, with 17 bases in the middle. CDR3 sequence: CASSYSISGTGAGELFF. The CDR3 DNA sequence: TGTGCCAGCAGTTACTCGATATCGGGAACGGGGGCCGGGGAGCTGTTTTTT.

This clonotype was counted a few times. V is TRBV9 and J is TRBJ2-2; no firm D call. Trimming stripped 0 bases from V and 1 base from J, with 13 bases between. The germline V gene has CDR1 SGDLS and CDR2 YYNGEE. This CDR3 region has 17 residues. The CDR3 coding sequence is TGTGCCAGCAGCGTAGGAGTTTGGGTCATGAACACCGGGGAGCTGTTTTTT. It codes for CASSVGVWVMNTGELFF.

This clonotype showed up just a few times. The chain carries TRBV28 and TRBJ2-3, with a possible D match to TRBD2 (5 bases). This CDR3 has 16 residues. Germline V gene lookup returns CDR1 MDHEN and CDR2 SYDVKM. The V end lost 2 bases, the J end lost 2 bases, and 14 bases lay between the germline ends. The CDR3 DNA reads as TGTGCCAGCAGTTTACCCCAGGACTCAGACACAGATACGCAGTATTTT. Translation gives CASSLPQDSDTDTQYF.

Only a few counts were recorded for this clonotype. The chain joins TRBV29-1 to TRBJ2-1; 11 bases map to TRBD2. The CDR3 runs to 15 residues. V was clipped by 5 bases and J by 0 bases; unmatched bases: 3. The germline V gene has CDR1 SQVTM and CDR2 ANQGSEA. The CDR3 bases are TGCAGCGTTATAGCGGGGGGGAGCTCCTACAATGAGCAGTTCTTC. Protein: CSVIAGGSSYNEQFF.

This rearrangement joins TRBV15 to TRBJ1-2; 7 nucleotides line up with TRBD1. The germline CDR1 and CDR2 sequences are LNHNV and YYDKDF (reference sequence). V lost 8 bases and J lost 6; bases outside the gene matches: 9. The CDR3 has 13 amino acids. CDR3 amino acids: CATAYVTGDGYTF. In DNA, the CDR3 is TGTGCCACCGCCTACGTTACAGGGGATGGCTACACCTTC.